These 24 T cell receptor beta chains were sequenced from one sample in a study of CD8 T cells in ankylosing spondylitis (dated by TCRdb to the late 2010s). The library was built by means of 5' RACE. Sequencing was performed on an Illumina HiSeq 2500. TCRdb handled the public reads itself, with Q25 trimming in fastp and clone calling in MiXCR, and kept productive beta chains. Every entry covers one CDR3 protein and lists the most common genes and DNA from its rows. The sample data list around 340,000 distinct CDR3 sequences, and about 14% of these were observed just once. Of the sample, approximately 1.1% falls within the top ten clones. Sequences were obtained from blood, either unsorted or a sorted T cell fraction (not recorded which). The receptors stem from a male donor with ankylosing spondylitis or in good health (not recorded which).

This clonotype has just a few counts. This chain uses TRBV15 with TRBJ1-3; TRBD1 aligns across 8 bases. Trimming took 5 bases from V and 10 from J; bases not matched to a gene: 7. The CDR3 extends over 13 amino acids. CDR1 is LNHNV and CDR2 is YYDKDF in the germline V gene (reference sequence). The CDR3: CATSGPRQGTIYF. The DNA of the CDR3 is TGTGCCACCAGCGGCCCCCGACAGGGGACCATATATTTT.

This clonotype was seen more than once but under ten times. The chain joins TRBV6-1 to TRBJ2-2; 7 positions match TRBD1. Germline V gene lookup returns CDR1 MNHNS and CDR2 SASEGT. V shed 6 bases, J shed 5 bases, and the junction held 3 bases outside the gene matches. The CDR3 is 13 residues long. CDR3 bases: TGTGCCAGCAGAAAACAGGGGACCGGGGAGCTGTTTTTT. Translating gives CASRKQGTGELFF.

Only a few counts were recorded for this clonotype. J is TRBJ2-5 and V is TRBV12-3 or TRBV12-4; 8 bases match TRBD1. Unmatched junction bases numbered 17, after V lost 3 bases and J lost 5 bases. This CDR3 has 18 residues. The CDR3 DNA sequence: TGTGCCAGCAGTTTGGGGACAGGCGGATCCTCTCGGGGGGAGACCCAGTACTTC. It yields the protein CASSLGTGGSSRGETQYF.

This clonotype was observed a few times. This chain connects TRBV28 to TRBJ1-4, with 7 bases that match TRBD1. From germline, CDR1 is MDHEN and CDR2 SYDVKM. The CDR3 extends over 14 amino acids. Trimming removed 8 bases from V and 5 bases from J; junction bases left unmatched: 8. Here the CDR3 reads CASGEGGANEKLFF. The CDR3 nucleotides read TGTGCCAGCGGGGAAGGGGGCGCGAATGAAAAACTGTTTTTT.

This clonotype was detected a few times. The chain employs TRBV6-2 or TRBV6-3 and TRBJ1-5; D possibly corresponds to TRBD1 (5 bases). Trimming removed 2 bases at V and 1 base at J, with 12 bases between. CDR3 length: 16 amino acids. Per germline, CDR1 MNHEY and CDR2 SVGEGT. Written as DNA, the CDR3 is TGTGCCAGCAGTTACGGGAGGGGAGGCAGCAATCAGCCCCAGCATTTT. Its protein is CASSYGRGGSNQPQHF.

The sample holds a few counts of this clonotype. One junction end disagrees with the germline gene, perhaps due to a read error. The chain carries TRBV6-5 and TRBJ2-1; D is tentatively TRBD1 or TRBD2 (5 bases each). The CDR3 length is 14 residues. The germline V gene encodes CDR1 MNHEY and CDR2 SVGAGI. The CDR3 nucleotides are TGTGCCAGCAGTAACTCGAGGGGCTACGGAGAGCAGTTCTTC. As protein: CASSNSRGYGEQFF.

The CDR3 spells CASSQHTNTGELFF. In DNA, the CDR3 is TGCGCCAGCAGCCAGCATACGAACACCGGGGAGCTGTTTTTT. This rearrangement joins TRBV5-1 to TRBJ2-2; D is ambiguous. Per the germline V gene, CDR1 is SGHRS and CDR2 is YFSETQ. Trimming stripped 4 bases from V and 0 bases from J, with 7 bases between. The length of the CDR3 is 14 residues. The full variable domain, rest sourced from reference TRBV5-1 and TRBJ2-2, is KAGVTQTPRYLIKTRGQQVTLSCSPISGHRSVSWYQQTPGQGLQFLFEYFSETQRNKGNFPGRFSGRQFSNSRSEMNVSTLELGDSALYLCASSQHTNTGELFFGEGSRLTVL.

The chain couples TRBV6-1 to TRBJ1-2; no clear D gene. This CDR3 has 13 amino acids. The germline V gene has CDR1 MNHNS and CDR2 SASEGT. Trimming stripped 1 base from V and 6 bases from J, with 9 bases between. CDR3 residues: CASSEGGTHGYTF. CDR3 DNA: TGTGCCAGCAGTGAAGGAGGAACCCATGGCTACACCTTC.

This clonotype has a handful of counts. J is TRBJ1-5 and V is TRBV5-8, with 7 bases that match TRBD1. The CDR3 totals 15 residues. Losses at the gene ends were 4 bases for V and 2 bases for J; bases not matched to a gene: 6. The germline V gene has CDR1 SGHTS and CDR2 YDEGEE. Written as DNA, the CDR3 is TGTGCCAGCAGCAGCCGACAGGGACGCAATCAGCCCCAGCATTTT. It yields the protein CASSSRQGRNQPQHF.

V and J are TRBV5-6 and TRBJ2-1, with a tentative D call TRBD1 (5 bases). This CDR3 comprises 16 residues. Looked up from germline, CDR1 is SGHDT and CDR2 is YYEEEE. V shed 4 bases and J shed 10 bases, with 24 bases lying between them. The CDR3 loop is CASSPGNRNVPGEQFF. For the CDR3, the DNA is TGTGCCAGCAGCCCAGGGAACCGGAATGTTCCCGGGGAGCAGTTCTTC.

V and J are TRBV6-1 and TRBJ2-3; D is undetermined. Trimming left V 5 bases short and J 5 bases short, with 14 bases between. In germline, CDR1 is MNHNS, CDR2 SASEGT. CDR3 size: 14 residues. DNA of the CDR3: TGTGCCAGCAGTCAGAGGATGGGTAGAGATACGCAGTATTTT. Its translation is CASSQRMGRDTQYF.

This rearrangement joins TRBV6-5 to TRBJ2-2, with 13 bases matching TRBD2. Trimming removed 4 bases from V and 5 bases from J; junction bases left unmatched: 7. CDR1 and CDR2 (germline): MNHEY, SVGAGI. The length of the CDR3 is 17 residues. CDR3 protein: CASSSLAGGPVTGELFF. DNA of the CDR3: TGTGCCAGCAGTTCACTAGCGGGAGGGCCGGTAACCGGGGAGCTGTTTTTT.

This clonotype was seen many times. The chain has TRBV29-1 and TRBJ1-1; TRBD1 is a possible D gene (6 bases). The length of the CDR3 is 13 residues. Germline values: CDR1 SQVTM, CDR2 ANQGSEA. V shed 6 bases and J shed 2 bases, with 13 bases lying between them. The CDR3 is CSVTGSSNTEAFF. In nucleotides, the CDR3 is TGCAGCGTAACAGGGTCCAGTAACACTGAAGCTTTCTTT.

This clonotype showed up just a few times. This CDR3 reads CASGSPGQVDNQPQHF. Written as DNA, the CDR3 is TGTGCTAGTGGTTCCCCCGGACAGGTCGACAATCAGCCCCAGCATTTT. The chain joins TRBV12-5 to TRBJ1-5, with 7 bases that match TRBD1. CDR3 length: 16 residues. Germline loops: CDR1 LGHNT, CDR2 FRNRAP. The junction had 9 bases not matched to a gene; V was cut back by 4 bases and J by 3 bases. Full variable domain (missing parts from reference TRBV12-5 and TRBJ1-5): DARVTQTPRHKVTEMGQEVTMRCQPILGHNTVFWYRQTMMQGLELLAYFRNRAPLDDSGMPKDRFSAEMPDATLATLKIQPSEPRDSAVYFCASGSPGQVDNQPQHFGDGTRLSIL.

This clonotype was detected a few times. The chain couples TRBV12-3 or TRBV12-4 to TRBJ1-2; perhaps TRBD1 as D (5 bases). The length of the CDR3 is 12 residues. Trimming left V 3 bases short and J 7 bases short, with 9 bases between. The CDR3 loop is CASSFTGGGYTF. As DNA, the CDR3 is TGTGCCAGCAGTTTCACAGGAGGTGGCTACACCTTC.

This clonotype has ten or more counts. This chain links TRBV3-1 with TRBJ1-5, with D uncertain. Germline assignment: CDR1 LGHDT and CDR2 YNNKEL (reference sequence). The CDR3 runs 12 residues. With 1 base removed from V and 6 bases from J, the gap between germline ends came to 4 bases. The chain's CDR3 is CASSQVGQPQHF. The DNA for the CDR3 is TGTGCCAGCAGCCAAGTGGGTCAGCCCCAGCATTTT.

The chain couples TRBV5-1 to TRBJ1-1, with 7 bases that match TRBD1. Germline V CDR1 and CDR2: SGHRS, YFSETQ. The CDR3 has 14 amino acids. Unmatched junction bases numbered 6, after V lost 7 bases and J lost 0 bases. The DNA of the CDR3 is TGCGCCAGCGCCCCGGGACAGATGAACACTGAAGCTTTCTTT. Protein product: CASAPGQMNTEAFF.

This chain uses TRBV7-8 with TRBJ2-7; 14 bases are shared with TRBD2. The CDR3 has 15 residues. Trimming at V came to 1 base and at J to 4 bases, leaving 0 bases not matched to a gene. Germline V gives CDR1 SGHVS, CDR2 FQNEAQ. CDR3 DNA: TGTGCCAGCAGCTTAGGGACTAGCGGGAGGTACGAGCAGTACTTC. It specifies CASSLGTSGRYEQYF.

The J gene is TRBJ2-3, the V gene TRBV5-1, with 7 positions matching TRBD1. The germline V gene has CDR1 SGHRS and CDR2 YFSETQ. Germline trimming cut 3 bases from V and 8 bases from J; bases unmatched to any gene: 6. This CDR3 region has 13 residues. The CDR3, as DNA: TGCGCCAGCAGCTCTGGGACAGTTCGTACGCAGTATTTT. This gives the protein CASSSGTVRTQYF.

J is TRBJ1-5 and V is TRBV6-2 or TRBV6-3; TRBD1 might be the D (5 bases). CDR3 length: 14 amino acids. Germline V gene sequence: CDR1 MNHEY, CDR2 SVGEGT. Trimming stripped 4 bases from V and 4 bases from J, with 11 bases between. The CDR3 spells CASSLGLLNQPQHF. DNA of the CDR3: TGTGCCAGCAGTTTGGGACTCCTTAATCAGCCCCAGCATTTT.

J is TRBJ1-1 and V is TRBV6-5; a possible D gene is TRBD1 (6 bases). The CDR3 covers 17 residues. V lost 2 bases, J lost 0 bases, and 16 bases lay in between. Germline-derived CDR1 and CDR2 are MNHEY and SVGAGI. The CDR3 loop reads CASSYTRSDRLNTEAFF. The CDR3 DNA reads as TGTGCCAGCAGTTACACAAGATCCGACAGGTTGAACACTGAAGCTTTCTTT.

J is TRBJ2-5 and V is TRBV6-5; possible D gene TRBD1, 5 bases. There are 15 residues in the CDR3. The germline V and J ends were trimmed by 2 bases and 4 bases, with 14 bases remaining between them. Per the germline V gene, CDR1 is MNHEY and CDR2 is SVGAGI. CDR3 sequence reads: CASSYGHRVGETQYF. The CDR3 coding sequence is TGTGCCAGCAGTTACGGACATCGGGTCGGAGAGACCCAGTACTTC.

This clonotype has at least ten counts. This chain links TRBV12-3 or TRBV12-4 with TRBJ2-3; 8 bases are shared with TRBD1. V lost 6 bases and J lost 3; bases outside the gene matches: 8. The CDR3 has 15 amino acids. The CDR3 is CASSLGQGVTDTQYF. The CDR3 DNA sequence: TGTGCCAGCAGCCTCGGACAGGGAGTAACAGATACGCAGTATTTT.

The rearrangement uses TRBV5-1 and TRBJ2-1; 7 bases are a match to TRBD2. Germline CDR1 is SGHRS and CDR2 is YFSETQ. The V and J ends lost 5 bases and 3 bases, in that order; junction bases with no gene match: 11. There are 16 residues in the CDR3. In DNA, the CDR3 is TGCGCCAGCAGAGTTCGGCTAGCGGACAACTACAATGAGCAGTTCTTC. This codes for CASRVRLADNYNEQFF.